These 15 T cell receptor beta chains were all obtained from the same sample, sequenced in a study of OX40 agonist ivuxolimab in advanced cancers. The assay was immunoSEQ multiplex PCR, and TCRdb's table has in-frame clones only and misses some. The sample consists of roughly 76,000 clones, roughly 86% of them appearing once. The sample was CD4+ or CD8+ T cells sorted from blood, taken in a trial of the OX40 agonist ivuxolimab. All receptors come from an adult with an advanced solid tumor such as melanoma, head and neck, liver or kidney cancer.

The chain is built from TRBV15 and TRBJ1-5; D gene unclear. CDR1 LNHNV and CDR2 YYDKDF come from the germline V gene (reference sequence). This CDR3 is 13 amino acids long. V was trimmed by 7 bases and J by 0 bases, leaving 7 bases between them. The CDR3 sequence: CATNHGSNQPQHF. CDR3 nucleotide sequence: TGTGCCACCAATCACGGTAGCAATCAGCCCCAGCATTTT.

This clone is a singleton in its sample. In DNA form, the CDR3 reads TGTGCCAGCAGTGTACAGGGGGCCATGAACACTGAAGCTTTCTTT. As protein: CASSVQGAMNTEAFF. The chain uses TRBV2 and TRBJ1-1, with 9 bases matching TRBD1. The germline CDR1 and CDR2 sequences are SNHLY and FYNNEI. The CDR3 loop spans 15 amino acids. The trim removed 4 bases at V and 0 bases at J, leaving 3 bases unmatched.

The chain carries TRBV13 and TRBJ1-1, with 11 positions matching TRBD1. The J segment lost 6 bases and the V segment lost 5 bases, leaving 2 bases of the junction unmatched. This CDR3 region has 13 residues. Per germline, CDR1 PRHDT and CDR2 FYEKMQ (reference sequence). CDR3 amino acids: CASSAGQGAEAFF. CDR3 DNA: TGTGCCAGCAGCGCGGGACAGGGGGCTGAAGCTTTCTTT.

V usage is TRBV2 and J usage is TRBJ2-7, with D possibly being TRBD1 (5 bases). CDR3 length equals 13 residues. Germline values: CDR1 SNHLY, CDR2 FYNNEI. The V and J ends lost 10 bases and 3 bases respectively, with 16 bases between them. The CDR3 sequence is CATAGYTYYEQYF. CDR3 sequence (DNA): TGTGCCACTGCAGGGTACACCTACTACGAGCAGTACTTC. Together with reference TRBV2 and TRBJ2-7, the CDR3 gives the full variable domain: EPEVTQTPSHQVTQMGQEVILRCVPISNHLYFYWYRQILGQKVEFLVSFYNNEISEKSEIFDDQFSVERPDGSNFTLKIRSTKLEDSAMYFCATAGYTYYEQYFGPGTRLTVT.

The gene calls are TRBV5-1 and TRBJ1-2; 10 bases align to TRBD1. The junction had 1 base not matched to a gene; V was cut back by 2 bases and J by 6 bases. CDR1 and CDR2 (germline): SGHRS, YFSETQ. The CDR3 has 13 residues. The CDR3 DNA follows: TGCGCCAGCAGCTTCGGACAGGGGGATGGCTACACCTTC. Amino acids: CASSFGQGDGYTF.

V gene TRBV19 combines with J gene TRBJ2-4; the match to TRBD2 covers 11 bases. The CDR3 contains 14 residues. The V and J ends lost 6 bases and 6 bases, in that order; junction bases with no gene match: 4. Germline CDR1 reads LNHDA; CDR2 reads SQIVND (reference sequence). Written as DNA, the CDR3 is TGTGCCAGTAGACCGGGACTAGCGGCAAACATTCAGTACTTC. It translates to CASRPGLAANIQYF.

The rearrangement links TRBV5-1 to TRBJ2-3, with D perhaps matching TRBD1 (5 bases). The CDR3 is 16 residues long. Germline-derived CDR1 and CDR2 are SGHRS and YFSETQ. V gave up 0 bases and J gave up 0 bases, with 11 bases separating them. CDR3 protein: CASSLGQNPSTDTQYF. In DNA, the CDR3 is TGCGCCAGCAGCTTGGGACAGAATCCGAGCACAGATACGCAGTATTTT.

The chain links TRBV7-9 to TRBJ2-7, with D hard to call. The ends were cut back, 1 base at V and 3 bases at J, with 10 bases in the middle. Germline V lookup: CDR1 SEHNR, CDR2 FQNEAQ (reference sequence). CDR3 size: 14 residues. The CDR3 is CASSLGSTLYEQYF. CDR3 bases: TGTGCCAGCAGCTTAGGGAGCACCCTCTACGAGCAGTACTTC.

V and J are TRBV9 and TRBJ1-3; a possible D gene is TRBD1 (5 bases). The CDR3 spans 13 residues. CDR1 is SGDLS, CDR2 YYNGEE, per germline. Trimming removed 0 bases from V and 10 bases from J, with 11 bases in between. This chain's CDR3 is CASSVVDGGTIYF. The CDR3 nucleotides read TGTGCCAGCAGCGTAGTAGACGGGGGAACCATATATTTT.

The chain combines TRBV19 with TRBJ2-7; perhaps D is TRBD1 or TRBD2 (5 bases each). Germline loops: CDR1 LNHDA, CDR2 SQIVND (reference sequence). The CDR3 is made up of 16 amino acids. V lost 5 bases, J lost 0 bases, and 17 bases lay in between. This chain's CDR3 is CASSPSGTPSSYEQYF. DNA for the CDR3: TGTGCCAGTAGTCCTTCCGGGACGCCAAGCTCCTACGAGCAGTACTTC.

J is TRBJ2-5 and V is TRBV5-4; D gene unclear. CDR1 is SGHNT, CDR2 YYREEE, per germline (reference sequence). This CDR3 spans 12 amino acids. The ends were cut back, 4 bases at V and 5 bases at J, with 9 bases in the middle. CDR3 sequence reads: CASSAAEETQYF. CDR3 in DNA: TGTGCCAGCAGCGCCGCTGAGGAGACCCAGTACTTC.

The genes are TRBV28 and TRBJ1-1; the match to TRBD1 covers 9 bases. Unmatched junction bases numbered 13, after V lost 6 bases and J lost 11 bases. The CDR3 totals 14 residues. Germline CDR1 is MDHEN and CDR2 is SYDVKM. The DNA of the CDR3 is TGTGCCAGCAGCCCGGGGGGACAGGGCGTTTGGGCTTTCTTT. Encoded protein: CASSPGGQGVWAFF.

The rearrangement links TRBV25-1 to TRBJ1-1; 8 bases match TRBD1. Germline V gives CDR1 MGHDK, CDR2 SYGVNS. The CDR3 is 13 amino acids. With V trimmed by 6 bases and J by 6 bases, 6 bases remained unmatched. Here the CDR3 reads CASSPDRVSEAFF. Written as DNA, the CDR3 is TGTGCCAGCAGCCCGGACAGGGTCTCTGAAGCTTTCTTT.

As DNA, the CDR3 is TGCGCCAGCAGCCAAGGCTACGCGGGGCGGAGCACAGATACGCAGTATTTT. Translating gives CASSQGYAGRSTDTQYF. This rearrangement joins TRBV4-1 to TRBJ2-3; possible D gene TRBD2, 6 bases. Trimming took off 1 base at V and 0 bases at J, with 14 bases between the two ends. The CDR3 has 17 residues. Germline V gene data show CDR1 as MGHRA and CDR2 as YSYEKL.

CDR3 amino acids: CASSLSSVQETQYF. CDR3 DNA sequence: TGTGCCAGCTCCTTATCTAGCGTCCAAGAGACCCAGTACTTC. The chain has TRBV13 and TRBJ2-5; the D gene is possibly TRBD2 (6 bases). The CDR3 covers 14 residues. The V and J ends lost 8 bases and 1 base respectively, with 14 bases between them. From germline, CDR1 is PRHDT and CDR2 FYEKMQ (reference sequence).